This TCR beta chain stems from a study of blood T cell repertoires in COVID-19. For the study at large: The origin of the acute and convalescent COVID-19 samples was the United States, Italy and Spain.

Libraries were prepared by immunoSEQ multiplex PCR; TCRdb keeps only in-frame clonotypes and omits some of them. Here the sample spans roughly 130,000 clones, over 70% being singletons. This CDR3 is built from 18 residues. CDR1 LGHDT and CDR2 YNNKEL come from the germline V gene (reference sequence). Losses at the gene ends were 5 bases for V and 1 base for J; bases not matched to a gene: 8. The sequence was collected from a man aged 60-69 years with active or convalescent COVID-19. Sequencing used peripheral blood. V is TRBV3-1 (or the pseudogene TRBV3-2) and J is TRBJ2-3; 14 bases fit TRBD2. CDR3 sequence (DNA): TGTGCCAGCAGCAGGACTAGCGGGAGGCCCCTTGGCACAGATACGCAGTATTTT. Translated: CASSRTSGRPLGTDTQYF.